One and the same sample provided the 21 T cell receptor beta chains below, sequenced in a study of vaccination and CD4 T cells after COVID-19 (dated 2022 in TCRdb). The library was made by PCR. The instrument was an Illumina iSeq 100. DNA from cultured CD4+ T cells underwent TCR sequencing with the Oncomine TCR Beta short-read assay at the Johns Hopkins FTIC core. TCRdb redid the processing of the public reads, applying fastp at Q25 and MiXCR, and retained in-frame beta chains. Rows matching on CDR3 protein sequence are summarized as one entry with the most common DNA and genes. This sample lists 15,000 or so distinct CDR3 sequences; approximately 40% were detected once. 6.5% to 9% of the sample comes from the top ten. Their specific antigens are unknown. The treatment or condition label for this specimen denotes: roughly ten-day PBMC culture with coronavirus spike peptide pools or control peptides (ViraFEST assay).

Sequences were obtained from CD4+ T cells from blood, cultured in vitro. Every receptor here comes from a human donor who had recovered from COVID-19.

J is TRBJ1-1 and V is TRBV10-3; D perhaps matches TRBD1 (5 bases). There are 13 residues in the CDR3. Germline assignment: CDR1 ENHRY and CDR2 SYGVKD. V dropped 4 bases and J dropped 6 bases, with 12 bases sitting between them. The CDR3 spells CAISGDPRAEAFF. The CDR3 region has the DNA TGTGCCATCAGTGGGGACCCTAGGGCTGAAGCTTTCTTT.

This clonotype has only a few counts. V gene TRBV20-1 combines with J gene TRBJ2-2; tentative D call: TRBD1 (6 bases). Trimming removed 5 bases from V and 5 bases from J, with 18 bases in between. The CDR3 runs to 15 residues. Looked up from germline, CDR1 is DFQATT and CDR2 is SNEGSKA (reference sequence). Here the CDR3 reads CSAQGSMGTTGELFF. The CDR3 nucleotides are TGCAGTGCTCAAGGGAGTATGGGGACAACCGGGGAGCTGTTTTTT.

Points on this clonotype: A junction boundary mismatches the germline segment, possibly from a read error. The rearrangement uses TRBV24-1 and TRBJ1-2; a weak D match, TRBD1 (6 bases). The CDR3 loop spans 17 amino acids. The germline CDR1 and CDR2 sequences are KGHDR and SFDVKD. As DNA, the CDR3 is TGTGCCACCAGTGGCCCCGTGGGGGGGGCTTATGGCTATGGCCACACCTTC. Its translation is CATSGPVGGAYGYGHTF.

This chain connects TRBV5-4 to TRBJ1-1; D is ambiguous. The CDR3 is 13 amino acids. From germline, CDR1 is SGHNT and CDR2 YYREEE (reference sequence). Between the trimmed V and J ends, which lost 1 base and 4 bases, there was a span of 8 bases. CDR3 region: CASSLLRGTEAFF. In DNA, the CDR3 is TGTGCCAGCAGCTTGCTGCGGGGCACTGAAGCTTTCTTT.

This clonotype turned up a few times. This chain connects TRBV7-2 to TRBJ1-2, with a possible D match to TRBD1 (5 bases). This CDR3 has 13 amino acids. Germline CDR1 and CDR2: SGHTA and FQGNSA. V lost 3 bases, J lost 7 bases, and 12 bases lay in between. CDR3 in amino acids: CASSLVRVRGYTF. The CDR3 DNA reads TGTGCCAGCAGCTTGGTCAGGGTGCGTGGCTACACCTTC.

This clonotype has a handful of counts. The chain has TRBV20-1 and TRBJ2-2; TRBD2 matches at 9 bases. The length of the CDR3 is 19 residues. The germline gives CDR1 DFQATT, CDR2 SNEGSKA (reference sequence). Trimming at V came to 3 bases and at J to 7 bases, leaving 21 bases not matched to a gene. The CDR3 is CSASIPRGTRGGQGGELFF. CDR3 DNA: TGCAGTGCTAGTATCCCCCGAGGGACGCGGGGGGGCCAGGGCGGGGAGCTGTTTTTT.

This clonotype was detected only a few times. The chain carries TRBV6-1 and TRBJ1-2; TRBD1 agrees at 10 bases. J gave up 7 bases and V 8 bases, and 16 bases lay outside the gene matches. The CDR3 extends over 16 amino acids. CDR1 MNHNS and CDR2 SASEGT come from the germline V gene. CDR3 DNA sequence: TGTGCCAGCTTGACTCGGGACAGGGGAGGCATGGGTGGCTACACCTTC. This sequence encodes CASLTRDRGGMGGYTF.

This clonotype appeared a few times. The chain joins TRBV7-8 to TRBJ2-5; no clear D gene. Germline V gene sequence: CDR1 SGHVS, CDR2 FQNEAQ. Trimming stripped 5 bases from V and 1 base from J, with 11 bases between. The CDR3 loop spans 14 amino acids. Written as DNA, the CDR3 is TGTGCCAGCAGCCCTCGGCGGTCCCAAGAGACCCAGTACTTC. Protein: CASSPRRSQETQYF.

V usage is TRBV20-1 and J usage is TRBJ2-7, with 11 nucleotides matching TRBD2. CDR1 is DFQATT and CDR2 is SNEGSKA in the germline V gene (reference sequence). Losses at the gene ends were 0 bases for V and 4 bases for J; bases not matched to a gene: 11. The CDR3 is 17 amino acids. For the CDR3, the DNA is TGCAGTGCTAGAGATTCCGGTTCGCCTAGCGGGAGGTACGAGCAGTACTTC. Amino acids: CSARDSGSPSGRYEQYF.

This chain connects TRBV5-1 to TRBJ1-4; the match to TRBD1 covers 10 bases. J lost 7 bases, V lost 3 bases, and 6 bases had no gene match. The CDR3 is 15 amino acids. Germline CDR1 SGHRS, CDR2 YFSETQ. The chain's CDR3 is CASSSQTGGPEKLFF. The CDR3 DNA is TGCGCCAGCAGCTCACAGACAGGGGGCCCTGAAAAACTGTTTTTT.

The V and J genes are TRBV5-8 and TRBJ2-2, with D tentatively TRBD2 (7 bases). V was clipped by 6 bases and J by 4 bases, with 19 bases between them. CDR1 is SGHTS, CDR2 YDEGEE, per germline. The CDR3 loop spans 16 amino acids. DNA of the CDR3: TGTGCCAGCAAAGGGGGGGGCTATTGGTTCACCGGGGAGCTGTTTTTT. Protein: CASKGGGYWFTGELFF.

The chain has TRBV29-1 and TRBJ2-5; D not certain. Germline V gene data show CDR1 as SQVTM and CDR2 as ANQGSEA. The CDR3 extends over 12 amino acids. Trimming left V 5 bases short and J 0 bases short, with 7 bases between. The CDR3 here is CSVSANQETQYF. As DNA, the CDR3 is TGCAGCGTTTCTGCGAACCAAGAGACCCAGTACTTC.

The rearrangement uses TRBV7-9 and TRBJ2-7; perhaps TRBD2 as D (5 bases). Germline V gene sequence: CDR1 SEHNR, CDR2 FQNEAQ (reference sequence). Deletions cut 5 bases from V and 10 bases from J, with 18 bases between. CDR3 length: 13 residues. The CDR3 region has the DNA TGTGCCAGCAGCCCGTCGGGGTATGGACTTCAGTACTTC. It is translated as CASSPSGYGLQYF.

This sequence joins TRBV10-3 and TRBJ2-2, with D uncertain. This CDR3 comprises 13 residues. Trimming left V 7 bases short and J 1 base short, with 7 bases between. In germline, CDR1 is ENHRY, CDR2 SYGVKD. CDR3 residues: CAIMRQNTGELFF. The CDR3 DNA follows: TGTGCCATCATGAGACAGAACACCGGGGAGCTGTTTTTT.

This clonotype was detected only a few times. The V and J genes are TRBV19 and TRBJ1-1, with 7 bases matching TRBD1. This CDR3 has 18 residues. Germline V gene sequence: CDR1 LNHDA, CDR2 SQIVND (reference sequence). J lost 1 base, V lost 6 bases, and 17 bases had no gene match. CDR3 loop: CASSLRLWGRGKNTEAFF. CDR3 coding DNA: TGTGCCAGTAGCCTTCGTTTGTGGGGCAGGGGGAAGAACACTGAAGCTTTCTTT.

The genes are TRBV30 and TRBJ1-1; the D is unclear. The V end was cut by 4 bases, the J end by 0 bases, with 6 bases between. Per the germline V gene, CDR1 is GTSNPN and CDR2 is SVGIG (reference sequence). The CDR3 spans 12 residues. This CDR3 reads CAWILMNTEAFF. In DNA form, the CDR3 reads TGTGCCTGGATACTTATGAACACTGAAGCTTTCTTT.

The genes are TRBV7-8 and TRBJ1-1, with D tentatively TRBD1 (5 bases). This CDR3 spans 14 amino acids. V shed 5 bases and J shed 1 base, with 11 bases lying between them. Looked up from germline, CDR1 is SGHVS and CDR2 is FQNEAQ. The CDR3 DNA is TGTGCCAGCAGCATAGAGACAGCGAACACTGAAGCTTTCTTT. Translation: CASSIETANTEAFF.

The table lists this clonotype with a few counts. This chain uses TRBV7-2 with TRBJ2-2, with a tentative D call TRBD1 (6 bases). The CDR3 covers 16 residues. CDR1 and CDR2 from the germline V gene are SGHTA and FQGNSA. Trimming pared 5 bases from V and 7 bases from J, leaving 20 bases between. As DNA, the CDR3 is TGTGCCAGCAGCCTAAGACAGGCCTCGGTCCTCGGGGAGCTGTTTTTT. Translating it yields CASSLRQASVLGELFF.

The table lists this clonotype with a few counts. V and J are TRBV11-1 and TRBJ1-6; D gene uncertain. V was pared by 1 base and J by 9 bases, with 4 bases between. Germline V gene sequence: CDR1 SGHAT, CDR2 FQDESV (reference sequence). This CDR3 has 12 amino acids. In DNA form, the CDR3 reads TGTGCCAGCAGCTTAGAGGGTTCACCCCTCCACTTT. Protein: CASSLEGSPLHF.

This clonotype has just a few counts. This chain links TRBV2 with TRBJ1-5; D unresolved. Between the trimmed V and J ends, which lost 7 bases and 5 bases, there was a span of 15 bases. CDR1 is SNHLY and CDR2 is FYNNEI in the germline V gene. The CDR3 covers 14 residues. The CDR3 region has the DNA TGTGCCAGCACGTCGGGAGTCGCATATCAGCCCCAGCATTTT. Its translation: CASTSGVAYQPQHF.

This clonotype is termed medium-sized. V gene TRBV4-2 combines with J gene TRBJ1-2; the match to TRBD1 covers 12 bases. Trimming at V came to 4 bases and at J to 6 bases, leaving 9 bases not matched to a gene. CDR1 and CDR2 (germline): LGHNA, YNFKEQ. The CDR3 has 16 residues. CDR3 residues: CASSPNRDRGRNGYTF. The DNA of the CDR3 is TGTGCCAGCAGCCCAAACCGGGACAGGGGGCGGAATGGCTACACCTTC.